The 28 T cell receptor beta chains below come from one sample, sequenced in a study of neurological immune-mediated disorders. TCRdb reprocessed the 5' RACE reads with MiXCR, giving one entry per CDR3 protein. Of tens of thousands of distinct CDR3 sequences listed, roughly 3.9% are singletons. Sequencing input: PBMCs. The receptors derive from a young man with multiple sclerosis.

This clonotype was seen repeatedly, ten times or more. The CDR3 protein is CASSLGLMWGDTQYF. In nucleotides, the CDR3 is TGTGCCAGCAGCTTGGGCCTAATGTGGGGAGATACGCAGTATTTT. This chain connects TRBV5-5 to TRBJ2-3; D not certain. V was trimmed by 0 bases and J by 5 bases, leaving 13 bases between them. CDR1 and CDR2 from the germline V gene are SGHKS and YYEKEE (reference sequence). This CDR3 has 15 amino acids.

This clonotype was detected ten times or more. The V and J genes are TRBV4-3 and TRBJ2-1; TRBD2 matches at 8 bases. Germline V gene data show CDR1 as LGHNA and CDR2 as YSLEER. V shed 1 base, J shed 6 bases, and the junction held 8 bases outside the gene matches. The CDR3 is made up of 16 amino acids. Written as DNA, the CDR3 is TGCGCCAGCAGCCAAGTAGGGCGGGGGGCCCTCAATGAGCAGTTCTTC. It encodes CASSQVGRGALNEQFF.

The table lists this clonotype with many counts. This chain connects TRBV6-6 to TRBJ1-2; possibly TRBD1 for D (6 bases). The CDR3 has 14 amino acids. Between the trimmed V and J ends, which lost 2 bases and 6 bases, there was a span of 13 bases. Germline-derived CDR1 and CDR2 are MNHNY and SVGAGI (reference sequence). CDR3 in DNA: TGTGCCAGCAGTTACAGCAGGGGTTCTGATGGCTACACCTTC. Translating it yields CASSYSRGSDGYTF.

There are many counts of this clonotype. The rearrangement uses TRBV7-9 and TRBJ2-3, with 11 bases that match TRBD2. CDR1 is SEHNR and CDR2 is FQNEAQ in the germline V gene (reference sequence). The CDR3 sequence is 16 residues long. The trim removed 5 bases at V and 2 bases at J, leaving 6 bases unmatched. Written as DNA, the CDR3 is TGTGCCAGCAGCCTTCCGGGACTAGCGGTCACAGATACGCAGTATTTT. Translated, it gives CASSLPGLAVTDTQYF.

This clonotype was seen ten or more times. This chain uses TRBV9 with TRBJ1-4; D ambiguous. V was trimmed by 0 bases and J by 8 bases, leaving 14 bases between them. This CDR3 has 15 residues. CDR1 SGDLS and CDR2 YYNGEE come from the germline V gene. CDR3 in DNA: TGTGCCAGCAGCGTAGGAGGGCAGATCCTCGAAAAACTGTTTTTT. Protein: CASSVGGQILEKLFF.

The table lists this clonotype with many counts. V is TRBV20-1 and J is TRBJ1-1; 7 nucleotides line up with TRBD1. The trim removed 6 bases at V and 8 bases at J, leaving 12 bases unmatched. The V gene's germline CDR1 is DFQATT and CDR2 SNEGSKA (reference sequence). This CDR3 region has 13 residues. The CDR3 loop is CSAGGQSFLEAFF. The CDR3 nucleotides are TGCAGTGCGGGGGGACAGTCTTTTTTAGAAGCTTTCTTT.

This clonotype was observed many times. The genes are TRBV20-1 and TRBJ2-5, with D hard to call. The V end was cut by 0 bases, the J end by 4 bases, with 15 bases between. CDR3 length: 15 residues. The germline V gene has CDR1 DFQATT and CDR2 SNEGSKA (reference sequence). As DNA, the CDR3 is TGCAGTGCTAGAGATTGGTCGAATTGGGGAGAGACCCAGTACTTC. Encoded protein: CSARDWSNWGETQYF.

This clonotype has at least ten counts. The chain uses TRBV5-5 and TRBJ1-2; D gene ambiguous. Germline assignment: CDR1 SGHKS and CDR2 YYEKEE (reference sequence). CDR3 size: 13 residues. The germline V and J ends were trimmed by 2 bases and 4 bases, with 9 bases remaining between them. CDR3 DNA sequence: TGTGCCAGCAGCTTACAGAACCTCTATGGCTACACCTTC. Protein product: CASSLQNLYGYTF.

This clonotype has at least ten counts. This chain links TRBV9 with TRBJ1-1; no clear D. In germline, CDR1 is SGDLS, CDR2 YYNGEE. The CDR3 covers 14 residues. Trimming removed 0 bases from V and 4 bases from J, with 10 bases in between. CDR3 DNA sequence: TGTGCCAGCAGCGTAGATCCATCCCTCACTGAAGCTTTCTTT. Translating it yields CASSVDPSLTEAFF. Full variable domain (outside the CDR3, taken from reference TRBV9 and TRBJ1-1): DSGVTQTPKHLITATGQRVTLRCSPRSGDLSVYWYQQSLDQGLQFLIQYYNGEERAKGNILERFSAQQFPDLHSELNLSSLELGDSALYFCASSVDPSLTEAFFGQGTRLTVV.

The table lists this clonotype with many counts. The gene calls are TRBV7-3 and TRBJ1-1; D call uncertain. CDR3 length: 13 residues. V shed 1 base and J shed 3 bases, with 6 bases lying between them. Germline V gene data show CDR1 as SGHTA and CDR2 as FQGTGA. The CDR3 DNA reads TGTGCCAGCAGCTTAATTACTGACACTGAAGCTTTCTTT. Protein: CASSLITDTEAFF. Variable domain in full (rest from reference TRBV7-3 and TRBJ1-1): GAGVSQTPSNKVTEKGKYVELRCDPISGHTALYWYRQSLGQGPEFLIYFQGTGAADDSGLPNDRFFAVRPEGSVSTLKIQRTERGDSAVYLCASSLITDTEAFFGQGTRLTVV.

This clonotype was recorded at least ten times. This chain's CDR3 is CASSSGYEQYF. The CDR3 coding sequence is TGTGCCAGCAGTTCCGGCTACGAGCAGTACTTC. This chain uses TRBV12-3 or TRBV12-4 with TRBJ2-7; no firm D call. Trimming took 4 bases from V and 3 from J, leaving 4 bases between them. The CDR3 consists of 11 residues.

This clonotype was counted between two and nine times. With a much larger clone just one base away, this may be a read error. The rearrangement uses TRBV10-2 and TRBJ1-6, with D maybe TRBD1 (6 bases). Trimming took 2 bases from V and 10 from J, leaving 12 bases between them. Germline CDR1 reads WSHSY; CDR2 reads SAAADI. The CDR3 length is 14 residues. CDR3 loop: CASSETKGDSPLHF. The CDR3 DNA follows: TGCGCCAGCAGTGAGACAAAGGGGGACTCACCCCTCCACTTT.

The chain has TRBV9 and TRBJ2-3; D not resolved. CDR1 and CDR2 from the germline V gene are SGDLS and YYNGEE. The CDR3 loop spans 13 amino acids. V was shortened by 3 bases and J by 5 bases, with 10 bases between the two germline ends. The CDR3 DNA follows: TGTGCCAGCAGCGAGGCCTGGGGAGATACGCAGTATTTT. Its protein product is CASSEAWGDTQYF.

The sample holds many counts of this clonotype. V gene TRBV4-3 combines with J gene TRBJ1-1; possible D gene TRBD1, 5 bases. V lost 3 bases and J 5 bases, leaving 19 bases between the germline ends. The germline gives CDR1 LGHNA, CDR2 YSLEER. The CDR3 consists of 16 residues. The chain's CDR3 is CASSHGVGARVTEAFF. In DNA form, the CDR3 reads TGCGCCAGCAGCCACGGTGTCGGGGCGCGGGTGACTGAAGCTTTCTTT.

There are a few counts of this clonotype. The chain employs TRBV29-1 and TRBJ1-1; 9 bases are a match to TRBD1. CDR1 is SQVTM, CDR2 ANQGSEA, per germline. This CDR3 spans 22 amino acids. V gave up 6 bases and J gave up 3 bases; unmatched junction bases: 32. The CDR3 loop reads CSVIIFRDREMWRRDVDTEAFF. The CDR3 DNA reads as TGCAGCGTCATAATTTTCCGGGACAGGGAGATGTGGAGGAGGGATGTGGACACTGAAGCTTTCTTT. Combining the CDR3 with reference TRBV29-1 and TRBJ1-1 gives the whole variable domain SAVISQKPSRDICQRGTSLTIQCQVDSQVTMMFWYRQQPGQSLTLIATANQGSEATYESGFVIDKFPISRPNLTFSTLTVSNMSPEDSSIYLCSVIIFRDREMWRRDVDTEAFFGQGTRLTVV.

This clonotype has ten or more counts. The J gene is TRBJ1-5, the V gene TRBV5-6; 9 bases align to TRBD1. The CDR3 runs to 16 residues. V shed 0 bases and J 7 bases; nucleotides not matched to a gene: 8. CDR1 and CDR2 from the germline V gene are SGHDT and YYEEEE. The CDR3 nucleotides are TGTGCCAGCAGCTTGGGATTGGGACAGGGAGCGCAGCCCCAGCATTTT. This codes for CASSLGLGQGAQPQHF.

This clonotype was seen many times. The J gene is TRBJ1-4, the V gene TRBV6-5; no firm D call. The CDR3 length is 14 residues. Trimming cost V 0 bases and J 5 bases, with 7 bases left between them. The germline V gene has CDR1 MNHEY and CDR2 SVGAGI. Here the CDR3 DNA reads TGTGCCAGCAGTTACTCTCGCCTGAATGAAAAACTGTTTTTT. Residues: CASSYSRLNEKLFF.

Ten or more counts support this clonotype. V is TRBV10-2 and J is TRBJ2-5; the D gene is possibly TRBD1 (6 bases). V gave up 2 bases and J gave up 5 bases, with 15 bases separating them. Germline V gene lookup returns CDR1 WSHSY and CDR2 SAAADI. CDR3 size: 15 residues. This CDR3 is CASSEHGQWGETQYF. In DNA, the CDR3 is TGCGCCAGCAGTGAGCACGGACAGTGGGGGGAGACCCAGTACTTC.

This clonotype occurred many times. The CDR3, as DNA: TGTGCCAGCAGCTTTCGGGACAGGGCCTACGAGCAGTACTTC. Translation: CASSFRDRAYEQYF. V usage is TRBV7-8 and J usage is TRBJ2-7, with 9 bases aligning to TRBD1. V lost 3 bases and J lost 2; bases outside the gene matches: 2. Germline CDR1 SGHVS, CDR2 FQNEAQ. The CDR3 consists of 14 residues. The variable domain in full, with the rest retrieved from reference TRBV7-8 and TRBJ2-7, is GAGVSQSPRYKVAKRGQDVALRCDPISGHVSLFWYQQALGQGPEFLTYFQNEAQLDKSGLPSDRFFAERPEGSVSTLKIQRTQQEDSAVYLCASSFRDRAYEQYFGPGTRLTVT.

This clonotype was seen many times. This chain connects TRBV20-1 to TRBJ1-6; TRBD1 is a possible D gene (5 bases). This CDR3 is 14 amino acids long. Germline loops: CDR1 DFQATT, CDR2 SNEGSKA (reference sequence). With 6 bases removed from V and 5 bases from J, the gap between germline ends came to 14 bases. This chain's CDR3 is CSARWGTDNSPLHF. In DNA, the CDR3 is TGCAGTGCCCGGTGGGGGACGGATAATTCACCCCTCCACTTT.

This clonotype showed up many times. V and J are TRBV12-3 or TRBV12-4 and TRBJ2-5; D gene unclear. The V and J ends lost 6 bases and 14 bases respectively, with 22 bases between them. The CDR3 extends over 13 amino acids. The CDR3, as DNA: TGTGCCAGCAGCATACACGGGTTGACTTCCACTTACTTC. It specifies CASSIHGLTSTYF.

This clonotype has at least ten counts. The CDR3 bases are TGCGCCAGCAGCTCGACCGGGTCCAGTACTGAAGCTTTCTTT. It codes for CASSSTGSSTEAFF. The chain recombines TRBV5-1 with TRBJ1-1; D remains ambiguous. Between the trimmed V and J ends, which lost 3 bases and 5 bases, there was a span of 14 bases. The CDR3 is 14 amino acids. Germline V gene lookup returns CDR1 SGHRS and CDR2 YFSETQ.

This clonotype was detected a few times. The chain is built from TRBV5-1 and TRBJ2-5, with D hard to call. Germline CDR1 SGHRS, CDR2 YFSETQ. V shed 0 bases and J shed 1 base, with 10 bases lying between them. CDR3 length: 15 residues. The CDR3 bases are TGCGCCAGCAGCTTGGACAGACCGGGCCAAGAGACCCAGTACTTC. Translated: CASSLDRPGQETQYF.

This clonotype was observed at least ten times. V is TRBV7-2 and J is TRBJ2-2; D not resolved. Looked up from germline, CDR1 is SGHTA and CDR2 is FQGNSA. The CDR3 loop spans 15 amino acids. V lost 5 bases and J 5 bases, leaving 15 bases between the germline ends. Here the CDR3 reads CASSPEQRATGELFF. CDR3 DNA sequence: TGTGCCAGCAGCCCCGAACAGAGAGCTACCGGGGAGCTGTTTTTT.

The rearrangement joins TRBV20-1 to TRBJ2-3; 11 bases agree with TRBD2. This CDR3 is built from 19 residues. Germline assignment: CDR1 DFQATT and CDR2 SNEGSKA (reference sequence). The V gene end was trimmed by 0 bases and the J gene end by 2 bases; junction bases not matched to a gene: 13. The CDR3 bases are TGCAGTGCTAGAGATCGACTAGCGGGGCGTAGAACTGACACAGATACGCAGTATTTT. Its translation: CSARDRLAGRRTDTDTQYF.

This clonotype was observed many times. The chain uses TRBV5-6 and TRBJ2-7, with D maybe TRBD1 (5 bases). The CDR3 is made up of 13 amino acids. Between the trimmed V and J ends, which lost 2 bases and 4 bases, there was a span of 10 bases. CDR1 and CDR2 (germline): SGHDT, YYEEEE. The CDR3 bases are TGTGCCAGCAGCTTCCAGGGTCAGTACGAGCAGTACTTC. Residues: CASSFQGQYEQYF.

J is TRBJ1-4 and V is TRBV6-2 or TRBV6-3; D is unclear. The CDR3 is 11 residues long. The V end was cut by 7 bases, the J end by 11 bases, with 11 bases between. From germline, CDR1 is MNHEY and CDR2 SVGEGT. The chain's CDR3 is CASTNGPKLFF. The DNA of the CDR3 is TGTGCCAGCACCAACGGGCCGAAACTGTTTTTT.

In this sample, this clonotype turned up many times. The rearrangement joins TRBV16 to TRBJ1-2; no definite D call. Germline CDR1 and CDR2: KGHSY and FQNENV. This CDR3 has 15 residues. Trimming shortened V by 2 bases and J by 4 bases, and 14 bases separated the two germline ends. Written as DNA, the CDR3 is TGTGCCAGCAGCCAAGCTACCGGGCAATTCTATGGCTACACCTTC. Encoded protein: CASSQATGQFYGYTF.